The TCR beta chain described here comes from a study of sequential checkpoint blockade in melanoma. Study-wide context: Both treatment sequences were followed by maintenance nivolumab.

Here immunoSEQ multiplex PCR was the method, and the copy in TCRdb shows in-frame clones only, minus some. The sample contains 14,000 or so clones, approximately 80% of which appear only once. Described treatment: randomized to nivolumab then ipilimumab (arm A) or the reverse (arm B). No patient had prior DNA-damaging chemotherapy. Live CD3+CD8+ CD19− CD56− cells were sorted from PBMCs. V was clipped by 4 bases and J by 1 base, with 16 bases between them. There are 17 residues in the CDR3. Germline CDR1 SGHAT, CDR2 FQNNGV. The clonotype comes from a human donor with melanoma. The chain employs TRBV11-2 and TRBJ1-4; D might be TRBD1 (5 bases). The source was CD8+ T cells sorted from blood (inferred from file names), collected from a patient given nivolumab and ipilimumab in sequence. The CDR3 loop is CASSSAGRGGTNEKLFF. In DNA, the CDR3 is TGTGCCAGCAGCTCGGCCGGGCGGGGCGGAACTAATGAAAAACTGTTTTTT.